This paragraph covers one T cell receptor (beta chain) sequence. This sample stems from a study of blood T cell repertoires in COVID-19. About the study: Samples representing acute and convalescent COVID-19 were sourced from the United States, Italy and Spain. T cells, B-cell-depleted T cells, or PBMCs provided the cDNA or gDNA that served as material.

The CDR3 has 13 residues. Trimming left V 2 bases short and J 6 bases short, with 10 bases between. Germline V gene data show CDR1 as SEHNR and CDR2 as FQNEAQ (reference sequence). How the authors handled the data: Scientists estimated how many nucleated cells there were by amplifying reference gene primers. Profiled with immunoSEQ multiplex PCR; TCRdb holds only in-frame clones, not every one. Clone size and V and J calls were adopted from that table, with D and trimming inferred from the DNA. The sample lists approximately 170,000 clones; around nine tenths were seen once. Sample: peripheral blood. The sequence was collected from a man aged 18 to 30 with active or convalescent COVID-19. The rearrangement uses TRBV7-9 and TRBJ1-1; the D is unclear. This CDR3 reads CASSLLAAAEAFF. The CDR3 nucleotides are TGTGCCAGCAGCTTATTGGCCGCCGCTGAAGCTTTCTTT. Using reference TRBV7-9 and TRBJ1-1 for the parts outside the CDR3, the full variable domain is DTGVSQNPRHKITKRGQNVTFRCDPISEHNRLYWYRQTLGQGPEFLTYFQNEAQLEKSRLLSDRFSAERPKGSFSTLEIQRTEQGDSAMYLCASSLLAAAEAFFGQGTRLTVV.